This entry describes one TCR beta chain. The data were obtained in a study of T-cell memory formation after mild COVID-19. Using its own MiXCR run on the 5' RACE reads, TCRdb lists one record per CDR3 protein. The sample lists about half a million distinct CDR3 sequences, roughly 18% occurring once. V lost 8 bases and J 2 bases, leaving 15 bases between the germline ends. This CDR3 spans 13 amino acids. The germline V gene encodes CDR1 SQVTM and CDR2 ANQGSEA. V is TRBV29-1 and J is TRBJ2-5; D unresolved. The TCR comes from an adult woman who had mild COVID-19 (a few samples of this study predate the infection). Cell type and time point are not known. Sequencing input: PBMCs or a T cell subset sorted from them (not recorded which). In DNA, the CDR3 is TGCAGCACCCGAAGGACCGCTCAAGAGACCCAGTACTTC. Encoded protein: CSTRRTAQETQYF.